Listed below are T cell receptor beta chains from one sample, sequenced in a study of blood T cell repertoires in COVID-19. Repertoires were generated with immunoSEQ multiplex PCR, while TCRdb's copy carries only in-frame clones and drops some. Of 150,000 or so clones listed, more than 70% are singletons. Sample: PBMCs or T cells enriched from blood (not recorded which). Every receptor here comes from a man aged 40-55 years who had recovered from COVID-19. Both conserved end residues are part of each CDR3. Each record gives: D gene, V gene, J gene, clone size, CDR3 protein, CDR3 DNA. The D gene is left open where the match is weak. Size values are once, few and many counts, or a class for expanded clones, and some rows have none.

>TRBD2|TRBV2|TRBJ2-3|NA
CASRETSGGVDTQYF
TGTGCCAGCAGGGAGACTAGCGGGGGCGTAGATACGCAGTATTTT
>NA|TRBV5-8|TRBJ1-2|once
CASSPQGRIYGYTF
TGTGCCAGCAGCCCCCAGGGGCGCATCTATGGCTACACCTTC
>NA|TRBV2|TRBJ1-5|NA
CASSVSLQRQPQHF
TGTGCCAGCAGTGTCAGTCTTCAACGACAGCCCCAGCATTTT
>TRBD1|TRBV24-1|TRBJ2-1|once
CATSGGGQGRREQFF
TGTGCCACCAGTGGGGGGGGACAGGGTCGTCGTGAGCAGTTCTTC
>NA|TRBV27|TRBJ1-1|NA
CASSAQRGPVSTEAFF
TGTGCCAGCAGTGCCCAGCGGGGCCCGGTTAGCACTGAAGCTTTCTTT
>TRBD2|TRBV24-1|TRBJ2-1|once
CATSDPRAGENGRNEQFF
TGTGCCACCAGTGATCCCAGGGCGGGGGAGAACGGGCGGAATGAGCAGTTCTTC
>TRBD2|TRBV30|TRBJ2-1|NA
CACPSSGARRAYNEQFF
TGTGCCTGTCCGAGTAGCGGGGCACGGAGGGCCTACAATGAGCAGTTCTTC
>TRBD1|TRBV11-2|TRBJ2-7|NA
CASSSIQGTYEQYF
TGTGCCAGCAGCTCCATACAGGGGACCTACGAGCAGTACTTC
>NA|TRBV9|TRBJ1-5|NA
CASSVDEGPQHF
TGTGCCAGCAGCGTAGATGAGGGGCCCCAGCATTTT
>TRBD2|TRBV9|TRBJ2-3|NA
CASSVTLAGKRGDTQYF
TGTGCCAGCAGCGTAACTCTAGCGGGCAAACGGGGAGATACGCAGTATTTT
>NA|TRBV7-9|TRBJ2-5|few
CASSASLALQETQYF
TGTGCCAGCAGCGCCTCCCTAGCGCTACAAGAGACCCAGTACTTC
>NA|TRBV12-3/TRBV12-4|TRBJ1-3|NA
CASSGRESTIYF
TGTGCCAGCTCTGGTAGGGAGTCCACCATATATTTT
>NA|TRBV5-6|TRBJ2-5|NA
CASSSGGTQYF
TGTGCCAGCAGCTCCGGCGGGACCCAGTACTTC
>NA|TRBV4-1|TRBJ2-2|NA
CASSGPNPTGELFF
TGCGCCAGCAGCGGGCCAAACCCCACCGGGGAGCTGTTTTTT
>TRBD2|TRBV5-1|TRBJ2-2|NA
CASSPGLAGGQSFHTGELFF
TGCGCCAGCAGCCCAGGCCTGGCGGGGGGGCAATCGTTTCACACCGGGGAGCTGTTTTTT